The 4 T cell receptor beta chains listed next were all sequenced from one sample in a study of blood T cell repertoires in COVID-19. Profiling relied on immunoSEQ multiplex PCR, and the TCRdb table lists in-frame clones only, not all of them. The sample consists of around 45,000 clones, around 86% of them appearing once. Sequencing was carried out using peripheral blood. The receptors were gathered from a man between 60 and 75 years old with active or convalescent COVID-19.

This chain joins TRBV19 and TRBJ2-7, with 11 bases matching TRBD2. Germline V lookup: CDR1 LNHDA, CDR2 SQIVND (reference sequence). The CDR3 sequence is 14 residues long. Trimming took 8 bases from V and 2 from J; bases not matched to a gene: 5. The CDR3 protein is CASASGGNTYEQYF. The CDR3, as DNA: TGTGCCAGTGCTAGCGGGGGGAACACCTACGAGCAGTACTTC.

The chain combines TRBV28 with TRBJ1-3; D remains unclear. The germline V gene encodes CDR1 MDHEN and CDR2 SYDVKM. The CDR3 runs to 16 residues. Trimming took off 6 bases at V and 0 bases at J, with 15 bases between the two ends. The CDR3 protein is CASSSPTGSSGNTIYF. Written as DNA, the CDR3 is TGTGCCAGCAGCTCGCCGACTGGGAGCTCTGGAAACACCATATATTTT.

V and J are TRBV11-3 and TRBJ2-2; 8 bases align to TRBD1. J lost 1 base, V lost 5 bases, and 3 bases had no gene match. Germline V lookup: CDR1 SGHNT, CDR2 YENEEA. The CDR3 has 15 amino acids. CDR3 nucleotide sequence: TGTGCCAGCAGCACCGGGACAGGGAACACCGGGGAGCTGTTTTTT. Protein product: CASSTGTGNTGELFF.

This chain links TRBV24-1 with TRBJ2-2; tentatively, D is TRBD1 (5 bases). CDR1 KGHDR and CDR2 SFDVKD come from the germline V gene. V lost 5 bases and J 5 bases, leaving 11 bases between the germline ends. The CDR3 contains 14 residues. The CDR3 here is CATSGQTPTGELFF. In nucleotides, the CDR3 is TGTGCCACCAGTGGACAGACCCCTACCGGGGAGCTGTTTTTT.